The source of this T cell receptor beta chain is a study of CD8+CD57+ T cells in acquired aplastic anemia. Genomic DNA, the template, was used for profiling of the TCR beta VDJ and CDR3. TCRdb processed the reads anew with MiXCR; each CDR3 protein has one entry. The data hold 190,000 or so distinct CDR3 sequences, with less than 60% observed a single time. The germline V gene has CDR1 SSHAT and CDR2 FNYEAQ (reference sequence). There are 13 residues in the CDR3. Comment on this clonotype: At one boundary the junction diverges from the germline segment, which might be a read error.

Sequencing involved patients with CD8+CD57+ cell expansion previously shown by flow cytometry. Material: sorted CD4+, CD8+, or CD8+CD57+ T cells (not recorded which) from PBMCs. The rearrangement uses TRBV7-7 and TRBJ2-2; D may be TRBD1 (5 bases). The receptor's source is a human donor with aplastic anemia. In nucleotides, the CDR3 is TGTGCTAGCAGCTTAGAACAGGTCGGGGAGCTGTTTTTT. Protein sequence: CASSLEQVGELFF.